This is a list of T cell receptor beta chains from one sample in a study of sequential checkpoint blockade in melanoma. The method was immunoSEQ multiplex PCR; TCRdb's version includes in-frame clones alone and lacks a portion of them. The sample records about 9,200 clones, more than 70% being singletons. The sample was CD8+ T cells sorted from blood (inferred from file names), taken from a patient given nivolumab and ipilimumab in sequence. The receptors were gathered from a human donor with melanoma. Both conserved end residues are part of each CDR3. The order of the fields is clone size, V gene, J gene, D gene, CDR3 DNA, CDR3 protein. D genes are given only for firm matches. Not every row has a clone size; where given, it reads once, few, many or a size class.

size: -
V: TRBV6-5
J: TRBJ2-1
D: -
DNA: TGTGCCAGCAGTTACTCGTCAGGCGGGAAGGGTGAGCAGTTCTTC
CDR3: CASSYSSGGKGEQFF

size: -
V: TRBV9
J: TRBJ2-1
D: -
DNA: TGTGCCAGCAGCGCCGGGTTCCTTACCTACAATGAGCAGTTCTTC
CDR3: CASSAGFLTYNEQFF

size: -
V: TRBV7-2
J: TRBJ2-1
D: TRBD1
DNA: TGTGCCAGCACCAAAAAACACCACCGGGACAGGGTCGACAATGAGCAGTTCTTC
CDR3: CASTKKHHRDRVDNEQFF

size: -
V: TRBV7-9
J: TRBJ2-7
D: TRBD1
DNA: TGTGCCAGCAGCTTACCGGGACAGGACGAGCAGTACTTC
CDR3: CASSLPGQDEQYF

size: -
V: TRBV29-1
J: TRBJ2-1
D: -
DNA: TGCAGCGTTGAGCGGACTTACAATGAGCAGTTCTTC
CDR3: CSVERTYNEQFF

size: -
V: TRBV7-9
J: TRBJ2-1
D: TRBD2
DNA: TGTGCCAGCAACCCCACTAGCGGCCCACATGAGCAGTTCTTC
CDR3: CASNPTSGPHEQFF

size: -
V: TRBV27
J: TRBJ2-1
D: -
DNA: TGTGCCAGCAGCTCGGGACTCGGGGATGAGCAGTTCTTC
CDR3: CASSSGLGDEQFF

size: -
V: TRBV25-1
J: TRBJ1-2
D: -
DNA: TGTGCCAGCAGCCCAGGGATCGGCTATGGCTACACCTTC
CDR3: CASSPGIGYGYTF

size: -
V: TRBV19
J: TRBJ1-5
D: -
DNA: TGTGCCAGTAGTATAGTTTGGACAGAAGATCAGCCCCAGCATTTT
CDR3: CASSIVWTEDQPQHF

size: -
V: TRBV28
J: TRBJ1-2
D: -
DNA: TGTGCCAGCAGTTTAGGGGACATCTACACCTTC
CDR3: CASSLGDIYTF

size: -
V: TRBV9
J: TRBJ2-7
D: TRBD2
DNA: TGTGCCAGCAGCGTTAGAGGACTAGCGGCCCCAATGGTCGACGAGCAGTACTTC
CDR3: CASSVRGLAAPMVDEQYF

size: -
V: TRBV4-1
J: TRBJ2-7
D: TRBD2
DNA: TGCGCCAGCAGCCCCAGTGGGAGGGTAACGGGGTACGAGCAGTACTTC
CDR3: CASSPSGRVTGYEQYF

size: -
V: TRBV15
J: TRBJ1-5
D: -
DNA: TGTGCCACCACCCCGGGGGGTCAGCCCCAGCATTTT
CDR3: CATTPGGQPQHF

size: -
V: TRBV27
J: TRBJ2-7
D: TRBD1
DNA: TGTGCCAGCAGTATGGGACAGTCCTACGAGCAGTACTTC
CDR3: CASSMGQSYEQYF

size: -
V: TRBV6-1
J: TRBJ2-1
D: TRBD2
DNA: TGTGCCAGCAAGGAGCGGGACCTAACCTACAATGAGCAGTTCTTC
CDR3: CASKERDLTYNEQFF

size: once
V: TRBV4-1
J: TRBJ1-5
D: -
DNA: TGCGCCAGCAGCCAACGGTTTGCGGGGGAAGGACAGCCCCAGCATTTT
CDR3: CASSQRFAGEGQPQHF

size: -
V: TRBV4-2
J: TRBJ2-7
D: TRBD2
DNA: TGTGCCAGCAGCCAAGCTCATCCCGGGACTAGCGGGAGGGCCAGCGAGCAGTACTTC
CDR3: CASSQAHPGTSGRASEQYF

size: -
V: TRBV27
J: TRBJ2-1
D: -
DNA: TGTGCCAGCAGTCCCTCCGCGGCAGGGGAGAGGGATGAGCAGTTCTTC
CDR3: CASSPSAAGERDEQFF

size: once
V: TRBV19
J: TRBJ2-7
D: -
DNA: TGTGCCAGTAGCTCAGACTGGAGGGGCTACGAGCAGTACTTC
CDR3: CASSSDWRGYEQYF

size: -
V: TRBV7-9
J: TRBJ1-1
D: -
DNA: TGTGCCAGCAGCACCAGACAGGAGAGATCTAGTGAAGCTTTCTTT
CDR3: CASSTRQERSSEAFF

size: -
V: TRBV29-1
J: TRBJ2-1
D: TRBD1
DNA: TGCAGCGTCCCGACAGGGTACTACAATGAGCAGTTCTTC
CDR3: CSVPTGYYNEQFF

size: once
V: TRBV7-9
J: TRBJ2-7
D: TRBD2
DNA: TGTGCCAGCAGCTCGGGACTAGCGGGAGCTGAGCAGTACTTC
CDR3: CASSSGLAGAEQYF

size: -
V: TRBV2
J: TRBJ2-7
D: TRBD1
DNA: TGTGCCAGCAGTGTTCCGGGACAGGGGGGCTACGAGCAGTACTTC
CDR3: CASSVPGQGGYEQYF

size: -
V: TRBV6-5
J: TRBJ1-1
D: TRBD1
DNA: TGTGCCAGCAGCCTCACAGGGGGCATCACTGAAGCTTTCTTT
CDR3: CASSLTGGITEAFF

size: few
V: TRBV2
J: TRBJ2-7
D: TRBD1
DNA: TGTGCCAGCAAGACGACAGGGCCCTACGAGCAGTACTTC
CDR3: CASKTTGPYEQYF

size: medium-sized
V: TRBV7-2
J: TRBJ2-7
D: TRBD1
DNA: TGTGCCAGCAGCTTAGGGCTTTTTGGACAGGGGTACTTC
CDR3: CASSLGLFGQGYF

size: -
V: TRBV19
J: TRBJ2-7
D: -
DNA: TGTGCCAGTAGTATAGGGGCGGGGCCCGGGACGGACTACGAGCAGTACTTC
CDR3: CASSIGAGPGTDYEQYF

size: once
V: TRBV4-2
J: TRBJ2-4
D: -
DNA: TGTGCCAGCAGCCAAGTGCAGGGATGGCCCAAAAACATTCAGTACTTC
CDR3: CASSQVQGWPKNIQYF

size: -
V: TRBV10-3
J: TRBJ1-2
D: -
DNA: TGTGCCATCAGTGAAAGGGGTCCAAACTATGGCTACACCTTC
CDR3: CAISERGPNYGYTF

size: -
V: TRBV14
J: TRBJ2-3
D: -
DNA: TGTGCCAGTAAATCCTTAAGCACAGATACGCAGTATTTT
CDR3: CASKSLSTDTQYF

size: -
V: TRBV7-9
J: TRBJ2-7
D: -
DNA: TGTGCCAGCAGCCAGGGACAAAGGATCGAGTACTTC
CDR3: CASSQGQRIEYF

size: -
V: TRBV10-3
J: TRBJ2-7
D: -
DNA: TGTGCCACCTCACGCACGGGACTCGAGCCCTACGAGCAGTACTTC
CDR3: CATSRTGLEPYEQYF

size: -
V: TRBV7-9
J: TRBJ1-6
D: -
DNA: TGTGCCAGCACGGGTCCAAATTCACCCCTCCACTTT
CDR3: CASTGPNSPLHF

size: once
V: TRBV13
J: TRBJ2-5
D: TRBD1
DNA: TGTGCCAGCAGCTTGGCTGGGCTTAGGACAGGGCACCAAGAGACCCAGTACTTC
CDR3: CASSLAGLRTGHQETQYF

size: -
V: TRBV13
J: TRBJ2-7
D: TRBD2
DNA: TGTGCCAGCAGCTTGGGACTAGCGGGGCCCTACGAGCAGTACTTC
CDR3: CASSLGLAGPYEQYF

size: -
V: TRBV6-6
J: TRBJ2-7
D: TRBD2
DNA: TGTGCCAGCAGTTACTCGAGCGGGGCCCCCTCATACGAGCAGTACTTC
CDR3: CASSYSSGAPSYEQYF

size: -
V: TRBV9
J: TRBJ2-7
D: TRBD1
DNA: TGTGCCAGCAGCGCCGGGACAGGGGGCCGAGAGCAGTACTTC
CDR3: CASSAGTGGREQYF

size: few
V: TRBV6-5
J: TRBJ1-5
D: TRBD1
DNA: TGTGCCAGCAGTGGAGACAGGGGGGACCATCAGCCCCAGCATTTT
CDR3: CASSGDRGDHQPQHF

size: few
V: TRBV4-3
J: TRBJ1-3
D: TRBD1
DNA: TGCGCCAGCAGCCAAGATCGCAGGGGGGAGTATGGAAACACCATATATTTT
CDR3: CASSQDRRGEYGNTIYF

size: -
V: TRBV9
J: TRBJ2-3
D: TRBD2
DNA: TGTGCCAGCAGCACTGGACTAGCGAGCGGAGATACGCAGTATTTT
CDR3: CASSTGLASGDTQYF

size: -
V: TRBV5-5
J: TRBJ2-7
D: -
DNA: TGTGCCAGCAGCTGGCGGGACAGCCCCTACGAGCAGTACTTC
CDR3: CASSWRDSPYEQYF

size: -
V: TRBV9
J: TRBJ1-3
D: -
DNA: TGTGCCAGCAGCGTAGCTCATGGGGGGAAGGTCTCTGGAAACACCATATATTTT
CDR3: CASSVAHGGKVSGNTIYF

size: -
V: TRBV7-9
J: TRBJ1-4
D: -
DNA: TGTGCCAGCAGCTCAGGGATTTCTAATGAAAAACTGTTTTTT
CDR3: CASSSGISNEKLFF

size: -
V: TRBV7-9
J: TRBJ2-4
D: -
DNA: TGTGCCAGCAGCTTAGTCCAGGGAACCAAAAACATTCAGTACTTC
CDR3: CASSLVQGTKNIQYF

size: -
V: TRBV9
J: TRBJ1-1
D: -
DNA: TGTGCCAGCAGCGTAGGCGGGGAGGGCACTGAAGCTTTCTTT
CDR3: CASSVGGEGTEAFF

size: -
V: TRBV2
J: TRBJ2-7
D: TRBD2
DNA: TGTGCCATCCAACCGGGACTAGCTGCCTACGAGCAGTACTTC
CDR3: CAIQPGLAAYEQYF

size: -
V: TRBV27
J: TRBJ1-1
D: -
DNA: TGTGCCAGCAGTAATCCCGGCACTGAAGCTTTCTTT
CDR3: CASSNPGTEAFF

size: -
V: TRBV7-9
J: TRBJ2-5
D: -
DNA: TGTGCCAGCAGCCCGACTAGTCGGATGGAGACCCAGTACTTC
CDR3: CASSPTSRMETQYF

size: -
V: TRBV5-5
J: TRBJ2-7
D: TRBD1
DNA: TGTGCCAGCAGCTTGGAATCTGGGACAGGGGTTCACGAGCAGTACTTC
CDR3: CASSLESGTGVHEQYF

size: once
V: TRBV7-3
J: TRBJ2-3
D: TRBD2
DNA: TGTGCCAGCAGCTTGGGACTAGCGGGAGATACGCAGTATTTT
CDR3: CASSLGLAGDTQYF

size: -
V: TRBV9
J: TRBJ2-7
D: TRBD2
DNA: TGTGCCAGCAGCGTAGATGTCGGGAGGGGCTCCTACGAGCAGTACTTC
CDR3: CASSVDVGRGSYEQYF